Reported below is one T cell receptor (beta chain). Its antigen remains unidentified. The sample belongs to a study of CD8+ T cells in alopecia areata. Study-wide background: Patients in the study were on tofacitinib for 6 to 18 months, then off it for 6 months. Study results and caveats: TCR sharing was clearer in mice than between patients, perhaps partly owing to patient HLA diversity. Sequence data from scalp samples additionally include resident alphabeta T cells of normal skin.

Treatment meaning: oral pan-JAK inhibitor, 5-10 mg twice daily. Once RNA had been extracted, it was reverse transcribed into cDNA to act as the sequencing template. This table comes from immunoSEQ multiplex PCR, and its TCRdb copy is limited to in-frame clones, with some not included. The sample has approximately 200,000 clones; roughly three fifths are singletons. This CDR3 spans 17 amino acids. V lost 0 bases and J lost 2, with 17 bases in between. Germline CDR1 reads SGHRS; CDR2 reads YFSETQ. Sequenced material: CD4+ T cells sorted from blood, taken at week 4, from a patient treated with tofacitinib. The V and J genes are TRBV5-1 and TRBJ2-5, with D perhaps matching TRBD1 (6 bases). The source of this sequence is a human donor with alopecia areata. The CDR3 bases are TGCGCCAGCAGCTTGGTAGGTCGTGCAACAGGGCAAGAGACCCAGTACTTC. The encoded protein is CASSLVGRATGQETQYF.